This T cell receptor (beta chain) stems from a study of T cell repertoires in cytomegalovirus infection. Study as a whole: The authors used CMV epitopes that were HLA-C-restricted (recently identified) and HLA-B-restricted (well studied). From public TCR beta signatures came an indication of both CMV infection and matching HLA type. Whole-study findings and limits: Accumulated public TCR beta family frequency recognized individuals carrying CMV together with the relevant HLA. Clonotypes of TCR beta that were HLA-C-restricted and CMV-specific dominated the ex vivo response.

TCRdb itself ran the reads through MiXCR, one entry per CDR3 protein. The table lists 640,000 or so distinct CDR3 sequences, roughly 36% of them singletons, with around a sixth in the top ten. About this clonotype itself: Its antigen is as yet unknown.

Germline assignment: CDR1 MNHNS and CDR2 SASEGT. This CDR3 has 13 amino acids. Trimming removed 0 bases from V and 5 bases from J, with 7 bases in between. This material consisted of cultured PBMCs, taken from culture after CMV antigen stimulation. The chain is built from TRBV6-1 and TRBJ1-1; no clear D gene. This TCR derives from a human donor in good health (CMV status not recorded). Some clones in this sample may be carry-over from other donors' samples. The chain's CDR3 is CASSEARTTEAFF. The CDR3, as DNA: TGTGCCAGCAGTGAAGCTAGAACGACTGAAGCTTTCTTT.